This section outlines one T cell receptor (beta chain) sequence together with its context. The read gets to within 3 residues of the CDR3 end, and the germline J gene fills in the rest. Germline V gives CDR1 SGHAT, CDR2 FQNNGV. V shed 5 bases and J shed 5 bases, with 15 bases lying between them. The CDR3 loop spans 14 amino acids. This sample was taken from a study of T cell clonality in common variable immunodeficiency. Data came from immunoSEQ multiplex PCR; TCRdb stores just in-frame clones and leaves some out. The specimen gives roughly 79,000 clones without singletons; the ten biggest hold approximately 0.81%.

The specimen was peripheral blood mononuclear cells. This chain links TRBV11-2 with TRBJ2-5; tentatively, D is TRBD1 (7 bases). This TCR was recovered from a person aged 18 to 70 in good health. Partial CDR3 DNA: TGTGCCAGCAGCCTCCAACAGGGGAGGGAGACC. Amino acid sequence: CASSLQQGRET. The full CDR3 sequence reads CASSLQQGRETQYF.